This T cell receptor (beta chain) was retrieved from a study of blood T cell repertoires in COVID-19. Study background: Acute-phase and convalescent COVID-19 samples originated in the United States, Italy and Spain. PBMCs, B-cell-depleted T cells, or T cells were the source of the cDNA or gDNA that made up the material.

The V gene's germline CDR1 is LGHDT and CDR2 YNNKEL (reference sequence). The CDR3 sequence is 15 residues long. Germline trimming cut 0 bases from V and 4 bases from J; bases unmatched to any gene: 3. TCRdb's copy holds only in-frame clones and misses some; the assay was immunoSEQ multiplex PCR. The sample yields around 210,000 clones, roughly 75% seen once. The TCR was taken from a woman in her 70s with acute or convalescent COVID-19. Sequencing input: peripheral blood. V is TRBV3-1 (or the pseudogene TRBV3-2) and J is TRBJ2-5; 9 positions agree with TRBD2. CDR3 region: CASSQDLLAGETQYF. DNA for the CDR3: TGTGCCAGCAGCCAAGATCTACTAGCGGGAGAGACCCAGTACTTC.